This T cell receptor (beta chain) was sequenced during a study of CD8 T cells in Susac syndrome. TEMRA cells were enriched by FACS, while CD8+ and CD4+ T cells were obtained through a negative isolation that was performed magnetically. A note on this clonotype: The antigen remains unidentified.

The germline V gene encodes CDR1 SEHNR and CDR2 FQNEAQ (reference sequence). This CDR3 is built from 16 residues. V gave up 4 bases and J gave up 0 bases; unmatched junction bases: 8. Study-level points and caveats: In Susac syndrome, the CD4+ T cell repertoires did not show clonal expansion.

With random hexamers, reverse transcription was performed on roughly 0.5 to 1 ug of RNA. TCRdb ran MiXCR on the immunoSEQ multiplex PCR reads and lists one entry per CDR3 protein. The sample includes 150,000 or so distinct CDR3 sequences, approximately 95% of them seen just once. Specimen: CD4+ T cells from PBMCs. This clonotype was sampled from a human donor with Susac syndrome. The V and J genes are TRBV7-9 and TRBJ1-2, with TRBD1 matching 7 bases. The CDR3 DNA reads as TGTGCCAGCAGCTCGTCCGGGACAGTCGCTAACTATGGCTACACCTTC. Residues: CASSSSGTVANYGYTF.